The rows below give T cell receptor beta chains drawn from one sample of a study of blood T cells in healthy people across ages. In TCRdb, the 5' RACE reads were re-called with MiXCR into one record per CDR3 protein. The sample holds around 620,000 distinct CDR3 sequences; 25% to 30% are singletons and the top ten take approximately 17%. The specimen sequenced was blood. The receptors originated from a woman between 65 and 79 years old in good health. Each CDR3 is given with its conserved first and last residue. Fields, in order: D gene, clone size, V gene, J gene, CDR3 DNA, CDR3 protein. D genes are given only for firm matches. A row's size may be missing; if present it is once, few, many or a size class.

>-|few|TRBV7-2|TRBJ1-3
TGTGCCAGCAGCTTAGGGCTCGGGGGTTTCTCTGGAAACACCATATATTTT
CASSLGLGGFSGNTIYF
>-|-|TRBV7-7|TRBJ2-7
TGTGCTAGCAGCCCTGGACTACCTTATTACTACGAGCAGTACTTC
CASSPGLPYYYEQYF
>-|-|TRBV9|TRBJ1-4
TGTGCCAGCAGCCCCGGGTTGGGCTCTAATGAAAAACTGTTTTTT
CASSPGLGSNEKLFF
>-|-|TRBV27|TRBJ2-1
TGTGCCAGCAGTTGGACTACTAACTTGAATGAGCAGTTCTTC
CASSWTTNLNEQFF
>-|-|TRBV9|TRBJ2-1
TGTGCCAGCAGTCATGAGGGTGAGCAGTTCTTC
CASSHEGEQFF
>TRBD2|-|TRBV6-2/TRBV6-3|TRBJ2-2
TGTGCCAGCCGACTAGCGGGGGGCACCGGGGAGCTGTTTTTT
CASRLAGGTGELFF
>-|-|TRBV12-3/TRBV12-4|TRBJ1-3
TGTGCCAGCAATTGGCCGGGAGGAAGCACCATATATTTT
CASNWPGGSTIYF
>-|-|TRBV7-2|TRBJ2-1
TGTGCCAGCAGCTTGGGCAATTACAATGAGCAGTTCTTC
CASSLGNYNEQFF
>TRBD2|-|TRBV4-3|TRBJ2-1
TGCGCCAGCAGCCAGACTAGCGGGGGGGCTCGTTACAATGAGCAGTTCTTC
CASSQTSGGARYNEQFF
>-|few|TRBV15|TRBJ1-3
TGTGCCACCAGCAGAGTATGGGGTGCGTCTGGAAACACCATATATTTT
CATSRVWGASGNTIYF
>-|-|TRBV27|TRBJ1-5
TGTGCCAGCAGCCTGGGGGGGAATTATCAGCCCCAGCATTTT
CASSLGGNYQPQHF
>-|-|TRBV6-1|TRBJ2-1
TGTGCCAGCAGTGAAGGGGGGACCCCCGGGTTCTTC
CASSEGGTPGFF
>TRBD1|few|TRBV6-5|TRBJ2-7
TGTGCCAGCAGTTACTCCCTTGGACAGGGTGACTACGAGCAGTACTTC
CASSYSLGQGDYEQYF
>-|-|TRBV5-1|TRBJ1-2
TGCGCCAGCAGCCCAATTGGGCTACCAGGGGAGGGGTATGGCTACACCTTC
CASSPIGLPGEGYGYTF
>TRBD2|-|TRBV7-2|TRBJ2-5
TGTGCCAGCAGCTTAGCGGGGGGGTGGGAGACCCAGTACTTC
CASSLAGGWETQYF
>-|-|TRBV6-5|TRBJ1-5
TGTGCCAGCAGTTTATCAGGGTATAGCAATCAGCCCCAGCATTTT
CASSLSGYSNQPQHF